This T cell receptor beta chain was documented in a study of PD-L1 blockade in urothelial cancer. Study background: When patients started atezolizumab in the mid-2010s, it was given at 1,200 mg intravenously every 3 weeks. Median T cell yield from blood was approximately 150,000.

The study, taken as a whole, reports: Pretreatment peripheral blood TCR clonality that fell below the median predicted better survival among the patients studied. Durable-benefit patients showed greater tumor-associated blood clone expansion at 3 weeks.

Stated time point: pretreatment peripheral blood. The table came from immunoSEQ multiplex PCR; TCRdb's copy has only in-frame clones and leaves some out. The sample includes 60,000 to 70,000 clones, 81% seen only once; the top ten take 3.2%. For this clone: Its antigen is not identified.

Germline-derived CDR1 and CDR2 are LNHNV and YYDKDF (reference sequence). V shed 0 bases and J 8 bases; nucleotides not matched to a gene: 6. The CDR3 runs 15 residues. This receptor was taken from a man aged 70 or older with urothelial cancer. The sequencing here drew on PBMCs, taken around atezolizumab (anti-PD-L1) treatment. The chain combines TRBV15 with TRBJ1-4; 7 positions match TRBD1. In nucleotides, the CDR3 is TGTGCCACCAGCAGAGATCCGACAGGGTCGGAAAAACTGTTTTTT. Its translation: CATSRDPTGSEKLFF.